What follows is one T cell receptor (beta chain) and its context. It lacks a known antigen. No per-base quality is available; no much larger clone lies one base away. The germline V gene gives CDR1 as SGHDN and CDR2 as FVKESK. From the cysteine up to the phenylalanine, the CDR3 has a length of 15 residues. Only CDR3 DNA remains: 45 bases, in frame from the first base. Trimming takes 6 bases from V and 3 bases from J, and the germline ends sit 14 bases apart. The receptor library was made with the immunoSEQ multiplex PCR assay. TCRdb took over this immuneACCESS table, retaining in-frame rearrangements with V and J assigned. Such tables are incomplete; in checked studies, under half of the missing clones stem from an unresolved V gene, and the remainder is unexplained. The sample includes hundreds of thousands of clones, with 95% observed a single time. The biggest ten clones account for about 0.02% of the sample.

The record originates from a study of shared T cell receptors in the human thymus (dated by TCRdb to about 2021). As for the study more broadly: The study examined how self-reactive, shared T-cell receptor alpha chains are generated in the human thymus.

This clonotype originated in a human donor. This receptor chain uses TRBV14 and TRBJ2-2, with TRBD1 as a weak D call on 5 bases. Sequenced input: thymocytes. This receptor carries the CDR3 CASSSTADYTGELFF. In nucleotide form, the sequence is TGTGCCAGCAGTTCGACAGCCGACTACACCGGGGAGCTGTTTTTT.